The entry below describes one T cell receptor (beta chain). The method was immunoSEQ multiplex PCR; TCRdb's version includes in-frame clones alone and lacks a portion of them. The sample records approximately 10,000 clones, roughly 34% being singletons. This sample is drawn from a study of graft-versus-host responses after intestinal transplantation. Across the whole study: Every recipient underwent anti-thymocyte globulin induction, then tacrolimus and steroids for roughly 3 years.

Researchers placed about 200,000 CFSE-labeled responder cells in culture with about 200,000 irradiated, violet-dye-labeled stimulator cells. Sorting was performed after the reaction on proliferating CFSE-low CD3+CD4+ and CD3+CD8+ responders. Looked up from germline, CDR1 is MNHNS and CDR2 is SASEGT. This CDR3 contains 14 residues. Trimming took 2 bases from V and 7 from J; bases not matched to a gene: 4. Study-wide findings and caveats: In recipient marrow, GvH clones were found, and some appeared first in ileum or blood.

This specimen was alloreactive CD8+ T cells from a mixed lymphocyte reaction culture, taken before intestinal transplant. The subset was: CFSE-low proliferating T cells sorted from approximately 6-day pre-transplant mixed lymphocyte reaction (GvH or HvG direction). The receptor's source is a human patient who received an intestinal transplant. The chain combines TRBV6-1 with TRBJ2-4, with 8 nucleotides matching TRBD2. CDR3 in amino acids: CASSEPGGENIQYF. The DNA of the CDR3 is TGTGCCAGCAGTGAACCGGGGGGGGAGAACATTCAGTACTTC.